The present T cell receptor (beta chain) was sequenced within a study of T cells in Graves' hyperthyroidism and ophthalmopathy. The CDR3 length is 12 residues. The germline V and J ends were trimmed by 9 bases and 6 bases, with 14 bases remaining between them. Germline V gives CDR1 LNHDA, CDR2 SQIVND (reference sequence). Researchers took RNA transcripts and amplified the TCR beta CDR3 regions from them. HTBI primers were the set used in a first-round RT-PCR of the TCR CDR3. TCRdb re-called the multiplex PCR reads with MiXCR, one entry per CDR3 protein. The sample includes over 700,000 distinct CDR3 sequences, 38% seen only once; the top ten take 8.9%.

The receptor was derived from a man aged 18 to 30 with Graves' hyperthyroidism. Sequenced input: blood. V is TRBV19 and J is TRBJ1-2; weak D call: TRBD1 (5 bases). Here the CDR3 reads CASSPREHGYTF. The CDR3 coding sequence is TGTGCCAGCAGTCCCAGGGAGCATGGCTACACCTTC.